A few counts support the clone carrying this T cell receptor (beta chain). Its antigen is unknown. The data are from a study of cytomegalovirus exposure and HLA in healthy donors. PCR employed 60 Vbeta and 13 Jbeta primers. Repertoires were generated with immunoSEQ multiplex PCR, while TCRdb's copy carries only in-frame clones and drops some. This sample has 150,000 to 200,000 clones, with roughly 70% found just once. Study-wide findings and caveats: Data from an earlier analysis indicated that most TCR beta V segments were productive either about 90% or about 30% of the time. For TCR beta chains, V- and J-gene trimming was later linked to a missense DCLRE1C variant.

Sequencing used PBMCs. This clonotype was sampled from a woman aged 35 to 49 in good health and CMV-seropositive.

CDR3 DNA: TGTGCCAGCTCATCGGGGGTGAACATGAACACTGAAGCTTTCTTT. Its translation: CASSSGVNMNTEAFF. The chain recombines TRBV18 with TRBJ1-1; the D gene is possibly TRBD1 (5 bases). V was trimmed by 5 bases and J by 0 bases, leaving 13 bases between them. The germline gives CDR1 KGHSH, CDR2 LQKENI. The CDR3 totals 15 residues.